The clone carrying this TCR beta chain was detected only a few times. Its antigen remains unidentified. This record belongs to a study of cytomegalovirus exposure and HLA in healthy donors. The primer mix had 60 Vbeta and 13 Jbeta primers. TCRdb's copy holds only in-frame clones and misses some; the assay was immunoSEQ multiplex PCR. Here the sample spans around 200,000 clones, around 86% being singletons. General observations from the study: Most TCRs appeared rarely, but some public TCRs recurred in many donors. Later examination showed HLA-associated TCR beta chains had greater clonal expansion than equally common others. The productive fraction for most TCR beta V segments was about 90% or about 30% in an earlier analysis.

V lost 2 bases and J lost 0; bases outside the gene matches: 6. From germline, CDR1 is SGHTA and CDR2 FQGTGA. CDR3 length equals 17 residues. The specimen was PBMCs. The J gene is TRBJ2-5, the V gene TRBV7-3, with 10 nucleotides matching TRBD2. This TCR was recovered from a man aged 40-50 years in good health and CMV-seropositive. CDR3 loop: CASSLLAGGLYQETQYF. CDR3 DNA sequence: TGTGCCAGCAGCTTATTAGCGGGGGGCCTGTACCAAGAGACCCAGTACTTC.